Here is one TCR beta chain with its context. Antigen specificity is unknown. The source of the sample is a study of cytomegalovirus exposure and HLA in healthy donors. Study-level results: TCR beta sequences reportedly predicted most subjects' HLA-A and HLA-B alleles accurately. The sole available immune exposure information was CMV serostatus. Later on, an analysis showed TCR association rates differing by HLA locus, with DRB1 the most and HLA-C the fewest.

The PCR employed 60 Vbeta primers together with 13 Jbeta primers. Assay used: immunoSEQ multiplex PCR; TCRdb lists only in-frame clones, some missing. The sample has approximately 180,000 clones, 65% to 80% seen once. In germline, CDR1 is SGHTA, CDR2 FQGTGA. This CDR3 contains 14 residues. V was shortened by 2 bases and J by 8 bases, with 12 bases between the two germline ends. The sequencing input was PBMCs. The V call is TRBV7-3, the J call TRBJ2-2; D is ambiguous. The TCR originated in a woman between 40 and 55 years old in good health and CMV-seronegative. The CDR3 spells CASSLDGVAGELFF. Here the CDR3 DNA reads TGTGCCAGCAGCTTAGACGGTGTAGCTGGGGAGCTGTTTTTT.